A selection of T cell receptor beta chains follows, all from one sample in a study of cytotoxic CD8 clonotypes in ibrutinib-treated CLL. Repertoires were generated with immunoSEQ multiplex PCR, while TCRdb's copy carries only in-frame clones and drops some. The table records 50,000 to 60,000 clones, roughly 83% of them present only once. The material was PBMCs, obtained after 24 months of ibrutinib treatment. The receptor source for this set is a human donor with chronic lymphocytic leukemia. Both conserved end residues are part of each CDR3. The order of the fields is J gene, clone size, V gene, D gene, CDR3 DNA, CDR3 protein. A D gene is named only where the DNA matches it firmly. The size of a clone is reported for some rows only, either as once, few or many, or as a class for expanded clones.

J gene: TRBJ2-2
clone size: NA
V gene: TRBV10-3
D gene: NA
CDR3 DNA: TGTGCCATCAGTGCGAGTGGGCGGGCTACCGGGGAGCTGTTTTTT
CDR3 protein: CAISASGRATGELFF

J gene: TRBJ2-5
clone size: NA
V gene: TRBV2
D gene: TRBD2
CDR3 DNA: TGTGCCAGCAGCAGCGGGAGGGAAGAGACCCAGTACTTC
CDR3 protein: CASSSGREETQYF

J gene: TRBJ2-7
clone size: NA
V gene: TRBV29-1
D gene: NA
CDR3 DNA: TGCAGCGTTGATGTTTCAGGGGTCAACGAGCAGTACTTC
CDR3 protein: CSVDVSGVNEQYF

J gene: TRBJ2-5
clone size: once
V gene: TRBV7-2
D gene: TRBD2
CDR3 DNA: TGTGCCAGCAGCCCTCAGGGGACTAGCGGGTCCCAAGAGACCCAGTACTTC
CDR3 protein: CASSPQGTSGSQETQYF

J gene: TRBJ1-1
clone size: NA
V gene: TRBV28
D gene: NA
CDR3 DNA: TGTGCCAGTACTACTGTCATGAACACTGAAGCTTTCTTT
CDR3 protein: CASTTVMNTEAFF

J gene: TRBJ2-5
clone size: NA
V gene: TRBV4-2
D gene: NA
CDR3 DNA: TGTGCCAGCAGCCAAGATAGTGCTACAGGTAGTCCAGAGACCCAGTACTTC
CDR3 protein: CASSQDSATGSPETQYF

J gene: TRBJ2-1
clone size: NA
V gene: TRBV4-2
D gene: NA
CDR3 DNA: TGTGCCAGCAGCCAAGACCCGCGGGGGCATTCCTACAATGAGCAGTTCTTC
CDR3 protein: CASSQDPRGHSYNEQFF

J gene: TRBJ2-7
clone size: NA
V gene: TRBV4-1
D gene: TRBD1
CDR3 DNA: TGCGCCAGCAGCGAAGCCCCAGGGGGTAGCTCCTACGAGCAGTACTTC
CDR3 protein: CASSEAPGGSSYEQYF

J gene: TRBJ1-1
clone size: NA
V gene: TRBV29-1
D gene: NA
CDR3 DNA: TGCAGCGCCCGGTTTGAGCGGGCTGAAGCTTTCTTT
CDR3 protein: CSARFERAEAFF

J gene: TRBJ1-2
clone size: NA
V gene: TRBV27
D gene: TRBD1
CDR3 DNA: TGTGCCAGCGGATTCCCACAGGGGGCGAGGGGCTACACCTTC
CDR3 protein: CASGFPQGARGYTF

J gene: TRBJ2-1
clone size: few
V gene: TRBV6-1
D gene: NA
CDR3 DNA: TGTGCCAGCACCCTCCTTAACAATGAGCAGTTCTTC
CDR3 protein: CASTLLNNEQFF

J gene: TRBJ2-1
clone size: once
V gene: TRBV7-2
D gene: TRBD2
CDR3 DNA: TGTGCCAGCACCCCTGGGGTAGCGGGACCCTACAATGAGCAGTTCTTC
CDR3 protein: CASTPGVAGPYNEQFF

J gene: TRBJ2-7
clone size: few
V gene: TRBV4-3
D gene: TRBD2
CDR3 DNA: TGCGCCAGCAGCCAAGAATGGGCTAGCGGCTCCTACGAGCAGTACTTC
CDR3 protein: CASSQEWASGSYEQYF

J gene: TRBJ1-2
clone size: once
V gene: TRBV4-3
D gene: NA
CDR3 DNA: TGCGCCAGCAGCCAAGATTTAGGGGCAAGCGGCTACACCTTC
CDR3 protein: CASSQDLGASGYTF

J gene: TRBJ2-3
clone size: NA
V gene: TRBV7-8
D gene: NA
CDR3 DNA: TGTGCCAGCAGCTTAGTCGCTAGCCCCCCGGGGGATACGCAGTATTTT
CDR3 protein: CASSLVASPPGDTQYF

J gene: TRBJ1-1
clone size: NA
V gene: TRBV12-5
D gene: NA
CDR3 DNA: TGTGCTAGTAGTGGGGGCAACACTGAAGCTTTCTTT
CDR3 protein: CASSGGNTEAFF

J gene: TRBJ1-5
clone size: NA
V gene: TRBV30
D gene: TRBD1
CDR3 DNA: TGTGCCTGGAGGGCCACAGGGGGCCGTCAGCCCCAGCATTTT
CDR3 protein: CAWRATGGRQPQHF

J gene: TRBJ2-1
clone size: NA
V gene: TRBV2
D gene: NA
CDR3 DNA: TGTGCCAGCCTCCTAGGGGGCGGGAGAGTCTACAATGAGCAGTTCTTC
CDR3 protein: CASLLGGGRVYNEQFF

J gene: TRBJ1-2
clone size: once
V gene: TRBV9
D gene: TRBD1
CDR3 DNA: TGTGCCAGCAACCTCGGGAAGGGGGCCTATGGCTACACCTTC
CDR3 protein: CASNLGKGAYGYTF

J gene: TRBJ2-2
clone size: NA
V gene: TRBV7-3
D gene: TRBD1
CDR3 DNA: TGTGCCAGCAGCTTAATGGCCCCGGGACAGGGCTCCGGGGAGCTGTTTTTT
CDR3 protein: CASSLMAPGQGSGELFF

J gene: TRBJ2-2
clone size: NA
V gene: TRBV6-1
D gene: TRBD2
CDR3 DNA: TGTGCCAGCAAGGGGAGGGGTGGCACCGGGGAGCTGTTTTTT
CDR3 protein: CASKGRGGTGELFF

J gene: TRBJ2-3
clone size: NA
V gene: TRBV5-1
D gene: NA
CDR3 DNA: TGCGCCAGCAGCTCCCGAGACAGTTTCACAGATACGCAGTATTTT
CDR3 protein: CASSSRDSFTDTQYF

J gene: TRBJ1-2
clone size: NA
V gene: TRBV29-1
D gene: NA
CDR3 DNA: TGCAGCGTCAGGACAGTCGACGGCTACACCTTC
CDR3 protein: CSVRTVDGYTF

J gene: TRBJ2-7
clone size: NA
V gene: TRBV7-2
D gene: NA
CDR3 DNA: TGTGCCAGCAGCTTAATGGGGGCCTCCTACGAGCAGTACTTC
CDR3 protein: CASSLMGASYEQYF

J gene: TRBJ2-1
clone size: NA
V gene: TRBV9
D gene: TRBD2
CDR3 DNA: TGTGCCAGCAGCCCCCGCGAGTTAGCGGGGGCATACAATGAGCAGTTCTTC
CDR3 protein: CASSPRELAGAYNEQFF

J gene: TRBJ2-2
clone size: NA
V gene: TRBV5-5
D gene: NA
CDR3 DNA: TGTGCCAGCAGCGGACACGGTAACGGGGAGCTGTTTTTT
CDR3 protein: CASSGHGNGELFF